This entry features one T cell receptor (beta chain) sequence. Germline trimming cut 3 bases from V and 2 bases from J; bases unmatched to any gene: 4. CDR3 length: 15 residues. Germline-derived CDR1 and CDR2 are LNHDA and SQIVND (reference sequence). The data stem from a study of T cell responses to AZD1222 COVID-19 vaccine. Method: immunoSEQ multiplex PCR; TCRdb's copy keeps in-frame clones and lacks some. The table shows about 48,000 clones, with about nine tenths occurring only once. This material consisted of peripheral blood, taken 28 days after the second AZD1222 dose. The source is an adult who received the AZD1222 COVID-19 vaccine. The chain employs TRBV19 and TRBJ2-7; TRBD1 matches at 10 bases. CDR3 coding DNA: TGTGCCAGTAGTATGTCCGGACAGGGGGCCTACGAGCAGTACTTC. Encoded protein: CASSMSGQGAYEQYF.